The sequence of this TCR beta chain was determined in a study of CXCR3-negative and CXCR3-positive naive CD8 T cells. The authors prepared UMI-labeled TRB cDNA libraries by 5' RACE. No DNA is given; TCRdb re-called the 5' RACE reads and lists each CDR3 protein once. This table holds some 150,000 distinct CDR3 sequences. In regard to this clonotype: No antigen is known for it.

In triplicate, each CD8+ T cell subset was sorted at more than 250,000 cells per replicate. Naive CD8+ T cells displayed a CD45RO-CCR7+CD27+CD95- phenotype. Findings and limits, study-wide: Hydrophobicity was higher for TRB CDR3s found in CXCR3-positive naive cells than in CXCR3-negative naive cells. Within a donor, both naive subsets shared TRBV-TRBJ usage, unlike memory cells. Naive subsets displayed similar surface CD5, and TCR strength was inferred from TRB CDR3 properties.

From germline, CDR1 is SGHRS and CDR2 YFSETQ. CDR3 length equals 16 residues. The chain uses TRBV5-1 and TRBJ2-1; absent DNA, TCRdb's TRBD1 call cannot be checked. Sample: naive CXCR3+ CD8+ T cells from blood. Subset in this sample: CD45RO-CCR7+CD27+CD95- naive CD8+ T cells expressing CXCR3 (TNR3+). The TCR was taken from a human donor in good health. Some clones in this sample may be carry-over from other donors' samples. CDR3 residues: CASSIGQGLSYNEQFF.